This T cell receptor beta chain was sequenced during a study of blood T cell repertoires in COVID-19 (dated by TCRdb to 2018 to 2020). In the study overall: Samples from collaborators originated in the United States, Italy and Spain and spanned both the acute and convalescent phases of COVID-19. Where available, HLA class I and class II types were obtained from metadata supplied by the sample provider rather than from assay-based typing. The repertoires were released in a freely available public database meant as a resource for research on the immune response to SARS-CoV-2. The material from the prospective study consisted of cDNA or gDNA derived from T cells, B-cell-depleted T cells, or PBMCs. The samples were drawn from two sources: the first 160 participants of the ongoing ImmuneRACE study, and some 1,300 subjects contributed by 6 global collaborators. The dataset comprised deeply sampled blood TCRbeta repertoires from subjects exposed to, actively infected with, or recovered from COVID-19. The sample metadata nearly always contained a de-identified subject ID, COVID-19 status, age in years and sex.

On this clone itself: Its recognized antigen is unknown. Because the CDR3's place on the DNA is in doubt, the DNA is left out and the CDR3 is given as listed by TCRdb.

Whole blood was collected in K2EDTA tubes by collaborating institutions according to the institutions' own protocols. For TCRbeta analysis, collaborator samples were shipped as frozen whole blood, as isolated PBMCs, or as DNA extracted from either sample type. TCRbeta CDR3 regions were amplified from genomic DNA by means of the immunoSEQ Assay, a bias-controlled multiplex PCR. Concerning the study's data processing: Nucleated cell counts per sample were estimated from amplification of reference gene primers within the assay. To quantify the absolute abundance of each unique TCRbeta CDR3 rearrangement, sequence reads were collapsed and filtered. For each sample, productive Simpson clonality was calculated as the square root of Simpson's diversity index over productive rearrangements. Not all clones reach the TCRdb copy of this immuneACCESS table, which keeps in-frame sequences only. Checked studies attribute under half of the gap to unresolved V genes and leave the rest unexplained. The V and J calls and clone size come from that table; D and trimming were worked out from the DNA. The table for this sample lists around 50,000 clones; 75% to 90% of them were counted only once. The biggest ten clones account for roughly 5.7% of the sample.

Reading from cysteine to phenylalanine, the CDR3 counts 14 amino acids. CDR1 and CDR2 are drawn from the germline V gene: MNHEY, SVGAGI. Paper-wide results and their limitations: The amount of clinical and demographic metadata varied by source and participant and was provided uncurated.

Sequencing was done on a sample of peripheral blood. The chain links TRBV6-5 with TRBJ1-2; the table's D call, TRBD1, was not checked against the DNA. This clonotype was obtained from a human donor in a cohort sampled during active COVID-19. The CDR3 sequence is CASSSGQGPYGYTF.